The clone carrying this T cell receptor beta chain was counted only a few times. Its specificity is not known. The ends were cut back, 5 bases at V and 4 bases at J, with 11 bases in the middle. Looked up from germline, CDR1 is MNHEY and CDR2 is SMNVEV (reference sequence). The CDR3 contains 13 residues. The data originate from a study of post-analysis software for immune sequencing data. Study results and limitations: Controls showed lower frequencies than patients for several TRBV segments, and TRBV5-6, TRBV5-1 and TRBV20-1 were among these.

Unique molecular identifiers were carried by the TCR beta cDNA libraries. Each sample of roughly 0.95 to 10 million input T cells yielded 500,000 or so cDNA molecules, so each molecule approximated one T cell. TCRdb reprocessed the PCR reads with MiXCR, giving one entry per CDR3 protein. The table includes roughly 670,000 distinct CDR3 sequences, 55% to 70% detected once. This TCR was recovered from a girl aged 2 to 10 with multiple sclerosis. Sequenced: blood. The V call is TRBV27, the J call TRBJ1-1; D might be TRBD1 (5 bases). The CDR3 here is CASSADRVTEAFF. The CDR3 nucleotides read TGTGCCAGCAGTGCCGACAGAGTCACTGAAGCTTTCTTT.